The clone carrying this T cell receptor beta chain was seen ten or more times. Antigen: not known. The J segment lost 7 bases and the V segment lost 7 bases, leaving 10 bases of the junction unmatched. The CDR3 covers 14 residues. These data originate in a study of molecular identifiers for immune sequencing clone quantification. Study-wide findings and caveats: Identical TCR molecules sharing a barcode could underestimate highly expanded clone sizes.

TCRdb re-derived calls from the PCR reads in MiXCR, one entry per CDR3 protein. The table records more than 550,000 distinct CDR3 sequences, less than 30% of them present only once. Researchers sorted naive CD8 T cells as cells that were CD8+CD4-CCR7+CD45RA+. This chain connects TRBV12-3 or TRBV12-4 to TRBJ1-1; the match to TRBD1 covers 9 bases. Sequencing used naive CD8+ T cells from blood, with Jurkat cell RNA spiked in. The subset here: FACS-sorted CD8+CD4-CCR7+CD45RA+ naive T cells. The TCR sequence derives from a human donor in good health. Some libraries in this study had Jurkat cell RNA spiked in. Written as DNA, the CDR3 is TGTGCCAGCAACCCTTCCGGGACAGGGATTGAAGCTTTCTTT. Its translation: CASNPSGTGIEAFF.